This note documents a single T cell receptor beta chain sequence. Its antigen remains unidentified. No clone much larger than this one lies a single base away; base qualities are absent. The CDR3 regions of human TCRbeta chains were analyzed by immunosequencing. The authors' analysis ran thus. Repertoire TCRs were matched against a reference library of SARS-CoV-2-specific TCRs generated with the MIRA antigen-specificity platform. Breadth was defined as the fraction of unique TCRs that were SARS-CoV-2-associated. Depth was defined as the fraction of total T cells that were SARS-CoV-2-associated. Using the MIRA data, each spike-specific TCR was assigned both to the spike region to which the TCR was reactive and to a CD4 or CD8 class. Log10-transformed breadth and depth values were compared by one-way ANOVA with Sidak's multiple comparisons tests. In its TCRdb copy, this immuneACCESS table keeps in-frame sequences only and misses some clones. Where compared with another copy, unresolved V genes explain less than half of these, and the others have no known cause. V and J calls and clone size follow that table, whereas D and trimming were derived from the DNA. The sample includes over 100,000 clones, with about 94% observed a single time. The ten largest clones take up 6.6% of the sample.

This specimen's time point label, interpreted: baseline before first vaccination. The vaccinee samples were drawn from two UK trials, COV001 and COV002, one of which was a single-blind randomized controlled phase 2/3 trial testing AZD1222 (ChAdOx1 nCoV-19) in healthy adults. Trial participant PBMC samples were collected at day 0 and day 28 after the second dose for TCRbeta chain sequencing. The source of the sample is a study of T cell responses to AZD1222 COVID-19 vaccine (dated by TCRdb to the early 2020s). A note on the overall study: AZD1222 recipients whose second dose came at about 4 weeks and those whose second dose came at about 12 weeks were combined into one group, since spike-specific TCR depth and breadth did not differ between the two schedules. TCR sequencing was performed for some 250 trial participants, of whom around 210 were given two doses of AZD1222 and approximately 25 were given two doses of MenACWY control vaccine. Trial participants were enrolled by age into subgroups of 18-55, 56-69 and 70-plus years, and roughly 150, 30 and 60 TCR-sequenced participants, respectively, were included in these subgroups.

Here is what the overall study found, with its caveats: CD4 TCRs associated with the vaccine covered the entire spike protein, and the dominant responses were in regions 160-218 and 743-854. Conclusions about previously exposed vaccinees are limited because only a handful of AZD1222 recipients were SARS-CoV-2 seropositive at baseline. Most participants were white British and females outnumbered males, and the authors suggested that clonal diversity may have been underestimated. Reportedly, almost half of the unique spike-specific TCRs recognized epitopes lying outside the regions that are mutated in the B.1.351 and B.1.1.7 variants. Spike-specific TCR breadth and depth rose significantly after two AZD1222 doses compared with day 0 and with MenACWY recipients. In the small 56-69-year group, the increase in depth fell short of significance, most likely because of low power. Because no day 14 peak-response samples were available, repertoires were characterized only after the peak T cell response.

V ends up 2 bases short and J 0 bases short, with an unmatched junction base count of 5. From its cysteine to its phenylalanine, the CDR3 spans 16 amino acids. CDR3 DNA is the only sequence kept; it has 48 bases, read in frame from the first base. The germline V gene sets CDR1 to SGHRS and CDR2 to YFSETQ. The TCR sequence derives from an adult in good health. The sequence is built from TRBV5-1 and TRBJ2-7; TRBD1 lines up with 10 middle nucleotides. The sample consisted of peripheral blood, taken on day 0 of AZD1222 vaccination. The DNA sequence follows: TGCGCCAGCAGCTTAAGCGGGACAGGGGTCTCCTACGAGCAGTACTTC. This encodes CASSLSGTGVSYEQYF.